The 8 T cell receptor beta chains in this list originate from one sample, sequenced in a study of blood T cell repertoires in COVID-19. Sequencing was performed with immunoSEQ multiplex PCR; in TCRdb, only in-frame clones are kept and a portion is missing. The sample lists more than 70,000 clones, 80% to 95% seen once, with approximately 0.74% in the top ten. The sample was peripheral blood. The source of these receptors is an elderly woman with acute or convalescent COVID-19.

V and J are TRBV3-1 (or the pseudogene TRBV3-2) and TRBJ2-5, with D unresolved. There are 17 residues in the CDR3. Germline V gene data show CDR1 as LGHDT and CDR2 as YNNKEL (reference sequence). V was pared by 2 bases and J by 0 bases, with 16 bases between. The CDR3 bases are TGTGCCAGCAGCCAATATGGGTCTAGTGAGTACCAAGAGACCCAGTACTTC. This codes for CASSQYGSSEYQETQYF.

The rearrangement links TRBV18 to TRBJ1-4; D not certain. The CDR3 extends over 15 amino acids. V was trimmed by 6 bases and J by 0 bases, leaving 11 bases between them. The germline gives CDR1 KGHSH, CDR2 LQKENI. The CDR3 DNA sequence: TGTGCCAGCTCTCTTGACATTACAACTAATGAAAAACTGTTTTTT. It yields the protein CASSLDITTNEKLFF.

The V call is TRBV28, the J call TRBJ2-2, with D unclear. V was pared by 2 bases and J by 2 bases, with 6 bases between. In germline, CDR1 is MDHEN, CDR2 SYDVKM. This CDR3 has 14 amino acids. In DNA, the CDR3 is TGTGCCAGCAGTTTACAGATAAACACCGGGGAGCTGTTTTTT. Its protein is CASSLQINTGELFF.

V and J are TRBV7-2 and TRBJ2-1; 9 bases agree with TRBD2. J gave up 3 bases and V 5 bases, and 8 bases lay outside the gene matches. CDR1 SGHTA and CDR2 FQGNSA come from the germline V gene. The CDR3 extends over 16 amino acids. CDR3 loop: CASSPETSGYYNEQFF. As DNA, the CDR3 is TGTGCCAGCAGCCCCGAAACTAGCGGGTACTACAATGAGCAGTTCTTC.

The chain links TRBV9 to TRBJ2-7, with 7 bases lining up with TRBD2. The CDR3 extends over 18 amino acids. Germline trimming cut 5 bases from V and 5 bases from J; bases unmatched to any gene: 22. CDR1 is SGDLS and CDR2 is YYNGEE in the germline V gene. The CDR3 coding sequence is TGTGCCAGCAGTGAGGGAGGGACCGGGGACGAGCTTCATGACGAGCAGTACTTC. Translation gives CASSEGGTGDELHDEQYF.

This clone has a single count. The V and J genes are TRBV2 and TRBJ2-5; 8 nucleotides line up with TRBD1. The CDR3 has 15 residues. In germline, CDR1 is SNHLY, CDR2 FYNNEI. J lost 5 bases, V lost 4 bases, and 9 bases had no gene match. The CDR3 reads CASSVQGGLTETQYF. The CDR3, as DNA: TGTGCCAGCAGTGTACAGGGGGGTTTGACTGAGACCCAGTACTTC.

For the CDR3, the DNA is TGTGCAAGTCGCCCAAAATCCCGGGGAGCTCCTACGAGGACTCAGTACTTC. It translates to CASRPKSRGAPTRTQYF. The rearrangement joins TRBV12-2 to TRBJ2-7; the tabulated D call, TRBD2, remains unverified against the DNA. TRBV12-2 is a known pseudogene. CDR3 length: 17 residues.

The sample holds a few counts of this clone. This sequence joins TRBV2 and TRBJ1-5; TRBD1 aligns across 11 bases. The V gene's germline CDR1 is SNHLY and CDR2 FYNNEI. V gave up 8 bases and J gave up 8 bases; unmatched junction bases: 5. The CDR3 has 13 residues. The CDR3 is CASGTGGGKPQHF. CDR3 bases: TGTGCCAGCGGGACAGGGGGTGGCAAGCCCCAGCATTTT. The variable domain in full, completed from reference TRBV2 and TRBJ1-5, reads EPEVTQTPSHQVTQMGQEVILRCVPISNHLYFYWYRQILGQKVEFLVSFYNNEISEKSEIFDDQFSVERPDGSNFTLKIRSTKLEDSAMYFCASGTGGGKPQHFGDGTRLSIL.